Below are 5 T cell receptor beta chains sequenced from a single sample in a study of blood T cell repertoires in COVID-19. TCRdb keeps only in-frame clones here, not all; method: immunoSEQ multiplex PCR. This sample has around 250,000 clones; roughly 85% occur once, and the top ten carry approximately 8.2%. Sequencing was performed on PBMCs or T cells enriched from blood (not recorded which). These receptors were taken from a woman in her 50s with acute COVID-19.

This chain's CDR3 is CASSPGDSNQPQHF. The CDR3 DNA reads TGTGCCAGCAGTCCAGGGGATTCCAATCAGCCCCAGCATTTT. This sequence joins TRBV6-5 and TRBJ1-5, with TRBD1 as a possible D gene (6 bases). This CDR3 has 14 residues. Trimming cost V 5 bases and J 3 bases, with 11 bases left between them. Per germline, CDR1 MNHEY and CDR2 SVGAGI.

This rearrangement joins TRBV19 to TRBJ2-3; D is possibly TRBD1 (6 bases). This CDR3 is built from 17 residues. Per the germline V gene, CDR1 is LNHDA and CDR2 is SQIVND (reference sequence). V shed 1 base and J shed 2 bases, with 16 bases lying between them. CDR3 DNA sequence: TGTGCCAGTAGTATAGGACAGGCCACTACTTTCACAGATACGCAGTATTTT. Translating it yields CASSIGQATTFTDTQYF.

The chain carries TRBV6-5 and TRBJ1-5; 7 bases line up with TRBD1. The germline CDR1 and CDR2 sequences are MNHEY and SVGAGI. The trim removed 8 bases at V and 4 bases at J, leaving 5 bases unmatched. The CDR3 has 13 residues. DNA for the CDR3: TGTGCCAGCTACACAGGGGATAATCAGCCCCAGCATTTT. It is translated as CASYTGDNQPQHF.

The rearrangement links TRBV5-4 to TRBJ1-1; possibly TRBD1 for D (6 bases). The V gene lost 0 bases and the J gene lost 3 bases, with 9 bases spanning the gap. The length of the CDR3 is 14 residues. The germline CDR1 and CDR2 sequences are SGHNT and YYREEE (reference sequence). In nucleotides, the CDR3 is TGTGCCAGCAGCTTGGCAGGGGCGTACACTGAAGCTTTCTTT. This translates into CASSLAGAYTEAFF.

The chain uses TRBV7-9 and TRBJ2-5, with 7 bases aligning to TRBD2. CDR1 and CDR2 from the germline V gene are SEHNR and FQNEAQ (reference sequence). The CDR3 has 13 amino acids. The V and J ends lost 8 bases and 2 bases, in that order; junction bases with no gene match: 5. CDR3 sequence: CASLPSGQETQYF. CDR3 sequence (DNA): TGTGCCAGCCTCCCTAGCGGTCAAGAGACCCAGTACTTC. Complete variable domain (other parts from reference TRBV7-9 and TRBJ2-5): DTGVSQNPRHKITKRGQNVTFRCDPISEHNRLYWYRQTLGQGPEFLTYFQNEAQLEKSRLLSDRFSAERPKGSFSTLEIQRTEQGDSAMYLCASLPSGQETQYFGPGTRLLVL.